This TCR beta chain was recorded in a study of siplizumab effects on memory and regulatory T cells. Study-level findings and limits: Memory cells seemed less diverse than naive T cells, which seemed major alloresponse contributors. The study found that mappable alloreactive CD4+ clones averaged around 68% Treg-derived with siplizumab and roughly 30% in controls.

V lost 3 bases and J lost 0, with 9 bases in between. This CDR3 has 14 amino acids. CDR1 is MNHEY and CDR2 is SMNVEV in the germline V gene (reference sequence). On this clone: The antigen is unknown.

Some clones are missing from TCRdb's copy, which holds only in-frame ones; the method was immunoSEQ multiplex PCR. The top ten clones hold approximately 0.99% of a sample with about 56,000 clones, around 98% of them seen once. The sequence came from a human donor in good health. Sequenced input: naive CD8+ T cells sorted from blood. The rearrangement links TRBV27 to TRBJ2-7, with D unresolved. The CDR3 bases are TGTGCCAGCAGTTTCCTGGAAAGCTCCTACGAGCAGTACTTC. Protein: CASSFLESSYEQYF.